The rows below give T cell receptor beta chains drawn from one sample of a study of CD8 T cells in Susac syndrome. Each CDR3 protein is one row after TCRdb ran MiXCR on the immunoSEQ multiplex PCR reads. In the table there are roughly 140,000 distinct CDR3 sequences, approximately 95% of which are singletons. The material sequenced was CD8+ T cells from PBMCs. The receptors shown here come from a human donor in good health. Each CDR3 is given with its conserved first and last residue. A D gene is named only where the DNA matches it firmly. Expanded clones get a size class; other rows say once, few or many, or leave the size out.

TRBJ2-5,TRBV15,once,NA,TGTGCCACCAGCAGAGCAAGCCAAGAGACCCAGTACTTC,CATSRASQETQYF
TRBJ2-7,TRBV2,NA,NA,TGTGCCAGCAGTGACGGAATCTACGAGCAGTACTTC,CASSDGIYEQYF
TRBJ1-2,TRBV12-3/TRBV12-4,NA,TRBD1,TGTGCCAGCAGCAGGACAGGGGGAATCAGCTATGGCTACACCTTC,CASSRTGGISYGYTF
TRBJ2-1,TRBV29-1,NA,NA,TGCAGCGTTGAAGGACTACTGGCCTTGCGCCACTACAATGAGCAGTTCTTC,CSVEGLLALRHYNEQFF
TRBJ2-3,TRBV2,once,NA,TGTGCCACCCTAAGAGGGCTAAGGACAGATACGCAGTATTTT,CATLRGLRTDTQYF
TRBJ2-7,TRBV7-2,once,NA,TGTGCCAGCAGGGAGGGGGGATCCTACGAGCAGTACTTC,CASREGGSYEQYF
TRBJ1-2,TRBV27,NA,NA,TGTGCCAGCAGTTCAGGGTTCTTTGGCTACACCTTC,CASSSGFFGYTF
TRBJ1-5,TRBV15,once,NA,TGTGCCACCAGCAGAGCGGCTTGGGGGGCCAATCAGCCCCAGCATTTT,CATSRAAWGANQPQHF
TRBJ2-1,TRBV29-1,NA,NA,TGCAGCGTTGAACAGGGGAATAATGAGCAGTTCTTC,CSVEQGNNEQFF
TRBJ2-7,TRBV27,NA,NA,TGTGCCAGCAGTTCTGGTCAGGGGTTCGGCGAGCAGTACTTC,CASSSGQGFGEQYF
TRBJ1-2,TRBV30,once,NA,TGTGCCTGGAGGTCCTATGGCTACACCTTC,CAWRSYGYTF
TRBJ2-3,TRBV7-2,once,TRBD1,TGTGCCAGCAGCTTAGGGGTAGGGGGCGGGGATACGCAGTATTTT,CASSLGVGGGDTQYF
TRBJ2-1,TRBV29-1,NA,NA,TGCAGCGGTCGGGGCGGGGCACACTCCTACAATGAGCAGTTCTTC,CSGRGGAHSYNEQFF
TRBJ2-4,TRBV27,NA,NA,TGTGCCAGCAGCACCTCCGGGGCCAAAAACATTCAGTACTTC,CASSTSGAKNIQYF
TRBJ2-3,TRBV6-5,NA,NA,TGTGCCAGCTCGGGCGGGCCCACAGATACGCAGTATTTT,CASSGGPTDTQYF
TRBJ2-1,TRBV14,NA,NA,TGTGCCAGCAGCCAAGATGAGGGGCTCGGCCCCTACAATGAGCAGTTCTTC,CASSQDEGLGPYNEQFF
TRBJ2-7,TRBV2,NA,NA,TGTGCCAGGGCTTTGGGACCGAGCCCCTACGAGCAGTACTTC,CARALGPSPYEQYF